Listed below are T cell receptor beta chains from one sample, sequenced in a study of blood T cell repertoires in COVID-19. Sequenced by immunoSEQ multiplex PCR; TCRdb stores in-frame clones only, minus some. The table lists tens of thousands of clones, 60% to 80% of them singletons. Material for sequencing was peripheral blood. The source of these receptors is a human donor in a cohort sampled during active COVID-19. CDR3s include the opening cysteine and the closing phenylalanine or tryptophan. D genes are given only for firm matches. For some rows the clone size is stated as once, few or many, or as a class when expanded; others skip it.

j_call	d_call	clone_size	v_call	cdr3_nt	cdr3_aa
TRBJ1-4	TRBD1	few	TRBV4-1	TGCGCCAGCGCCCGGGCCACCGGGACAGGGTTCACTAATGAAAAACTGTTTTTT	CASARATGTGFTNEKLFF
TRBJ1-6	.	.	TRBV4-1	TGCGCCAGCAGTCTTCGGGAAGGTGGAAATTCACCCCTCCACTTT	CASSLREGGNSPLHF
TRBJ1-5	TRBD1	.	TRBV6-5	TGTGCCAGCAGTTACTGGGACAGGGTGAACAATCAGCCCCAGCATTTT	CASSYWDRVNNQPQHF
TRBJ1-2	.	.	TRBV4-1	TGCGCCAGCAGCCACCCCACCGAACAGGGTAACTATGGCTACACCTTC	CASSHPTEQGNYGYTF
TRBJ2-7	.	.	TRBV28	TGTGCCAGCAGCCAGACGGGGGTGAGGGACGAGCAGTACTTC	CASSQTGVRDEQYF
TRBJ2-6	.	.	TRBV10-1	TGCGCCAGCACAGGGAGGGGGTTCTCTGGGGCCAACGTCCTGACTTTC	CASTGRGFSGANVLTF
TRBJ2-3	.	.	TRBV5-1	TGCGCCAGCACCGGTGGAGCTAGCCGTGGAGATACGCAGTATTTT	CASTGGASRGDTQYF
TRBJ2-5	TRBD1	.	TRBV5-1	TGCGCCAGCAGAGCCCCCGACAGGGCGGGAGAGACCCAGTACTTC	CASRAPDRAGETQYF
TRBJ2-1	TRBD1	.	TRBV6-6	TGTGCCAGCAGCCCTCTCGGGACAGGGGGCAATGAGCAGTTCTTC	CASSPLGTGGNEQFF
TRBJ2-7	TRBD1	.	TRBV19	TGTGCCAGTAGTCCTAACAGGGGATCTTACTACGAGCAGTACTTC	CASSPNRGSYYEQYF
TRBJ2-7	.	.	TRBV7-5	TGTGTCAGAAGCCCCAGGGACAGGGAACCCTACGAGCAGTACTTC	CVRSPRDREPYEQYF
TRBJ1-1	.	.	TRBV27	TGTGCCAGCAGTTCCGTAAGAGGGACTGAAGCTTTCTTT	CASSSVRGTEAFF
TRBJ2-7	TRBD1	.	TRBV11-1	TGTGCCAGCAGCTCGACGGGACAGGGGGGAGAGCAGTACTTC	CASSSTGQGGEQYF
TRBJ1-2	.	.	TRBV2	TGTGCCAGCAGTGAAGGGACAGCCCGCGGCTACACCTTC	CASSEGTARGYTF
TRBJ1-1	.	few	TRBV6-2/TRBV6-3	TGTGCCAGCAGTTACCCGGGTTACGCGGGCACTGAAGCTTTCTTT	CASSYPGYAGTEAFF
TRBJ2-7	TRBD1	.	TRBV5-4	TGTGCCAGCAGCCAGCCGAACAGGGGGGAACGCGAGCAGTACTTC	CASSQPNRGEREQYF
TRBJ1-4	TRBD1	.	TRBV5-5	TGTGCCAGCAGCACCCGACAGGGTGAGTCGGAAAAACTGTTTTTT	CASSTRQGESEKLFF
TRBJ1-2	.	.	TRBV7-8	TGTGCCAGCAGCTTAGCGGGGGCATCTAACTATGGCTACACCTTC	CASSLAGASNYGYTF
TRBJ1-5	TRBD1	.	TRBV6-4	TGTGCCAGCAGCTCGACAGGGAGAGGGGGCAATCAGCCCCAGCATTTT	CASSSTGRGGNQPQHF
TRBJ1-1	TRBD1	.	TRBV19	TGTGCCAGTAGTGCAACCCGGGACAGCGTTATGAACACTGAAGCTTTCTTT	CASSATRDSVMNTEAFF
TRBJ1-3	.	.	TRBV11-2	TGTGCCAGCAGCCCGGACAGCAACTCTGGAAACACCATATATTTT	CASSPDSNSGNTIYF
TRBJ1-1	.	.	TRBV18	TGTGCCAGCTCACCGGAGGGGATGAACACTGAAGCTTTCTTT	CASSPEGMNTEAFF
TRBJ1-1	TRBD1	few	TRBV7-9	TGTGCCAGCAGCTCCGACTATTACAGGGGGAAAGAAGCTTTCTTT	CASSSDYYRGKEAFF
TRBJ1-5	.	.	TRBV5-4	TGTGCCAGCAGCTTGGGCGGACAGTTCGATCAGCCCCAGCATTTT	CASSLGGQFDQPQHF
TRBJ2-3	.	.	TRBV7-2	TGTGCCAGCAGAGGGGGTGGGGGTAGACCAGATACGCAGTATTTT	CASRGGGGRPDTQYF
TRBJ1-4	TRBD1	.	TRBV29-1	TGCAGCGGACAGGGGTCGGAAGAAAAACTGTTTTTT	CSGQGSEEKLFF
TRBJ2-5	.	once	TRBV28	TGTGCCAGCACTCCCATCGCAGGGAACCAAGAGACCCAGTACTTC	CASTPIAGNQETQYF
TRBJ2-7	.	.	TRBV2	TGTGCCAGCGGAAAATCGTCTAGACAGATGACCGAGCAGTACTTC	CASGKSSRQMTEQYF
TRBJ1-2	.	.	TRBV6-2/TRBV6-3	TGTGCCAGCAGTGCCCAGGGCTATGGCTACACCTTC	CASSAQGYGYTF
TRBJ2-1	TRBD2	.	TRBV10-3	TGTGCCATCAGTGCGACTAGCGGGGACCCCTACAATGAGCAGTTCTTC	CAISATSGDPYNEQFF
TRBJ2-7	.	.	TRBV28	TGTGCCAGCAGCCTGACAGGGAGGTCCTACGAGCAGTACTTC	CASSLTGRSYEQYF
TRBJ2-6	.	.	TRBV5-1	TGCGCCAGCAGCTTGGCAGGGGTTGGGGCCAACGTCCTGACTTTC	CASSLAGVGANVLTF
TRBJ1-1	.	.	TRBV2	TGTGCCAGCAGTCTCTCGGGGACTGAAGCTTTCTTT	CASSLSGTEAFF
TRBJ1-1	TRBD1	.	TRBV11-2	TGTGCCAGCAGCCCTAGACAGGGGCGATTGAACACTGAAGCTTTCTTT	CASSPRQGRLNTEAFF
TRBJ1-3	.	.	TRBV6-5	TGTGCCAGCAGAGCAGGGACTGGAAACACCATATATTTT	CASRAGTGNTIYF
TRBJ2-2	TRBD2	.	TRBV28	TGTGCCAGCAGTTTACCGGGACTAGCGGGGGGGAAACCGAACACCGGGGAGCTGTTTTTT	CASSLPGLAGGKPNTGELFF
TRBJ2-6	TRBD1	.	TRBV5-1	TGCGCCAGCAGCTTACAGGGGGCGGGGGGGGCCAACGTCCTGACTTTC	CASSLQGAGGANVLTF
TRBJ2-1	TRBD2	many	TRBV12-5	TGTGCTAGTGGTTTCGAGATAGCGGGGGGCGGGGAGCAGTTCTTC	CASGFEIAGGGEQFF
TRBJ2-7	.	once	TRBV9	TGTGCCAGCAGCGTATTGGGCAGCTCCTACGAGCAGTACTTC	CASSVLGSSYEQYF
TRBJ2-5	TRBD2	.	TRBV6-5	TGTGCCAGCAGGGGCGGGGGAGGGATAGAGACCCAGTACTTC	CASRGGGGIETQYF